One sample yielded the 31 T cell receptor beta chains listed below, sequenced in a study of beta chain features in type 1 diabetes. Study conclusions and caveats: Shortening of TCRB CDR3s, moderate but significant, appeared in all four CD4+ subsets of Type 1 diabetes patients.

As every portion of the isolated RNA was reverse transcribed, the sequencing read expressed TCRB transcripts. Here immunoSEQ multiplex PCR was the method, and the copy in TCRdb shows in-frame clones only, minus some. The sample shows 20,000 to 25,000 clones, around 57% of them seen only once. No antigens are known for them. Sequenced sample: stem cell memory CD4+ T cells from blood. These receptors originate from a man between 18 and 35 years old with type 1 diabetes.

This clone was observed a few times. The chain carries TRBV4-2 and TRBJ1-2; maybe TRBD1 (5 bases). The V end was cut by 2 bases, the J end by 0 bases, with 10 bases between. CDR3 length: 15 amino acids. The germline gives CDR1 LGHNA, CDR2 YNFKEQ. The CDR3 is CASSQRQGSNYGYTF. In DNA, the CDR3 is TGTGCCAGCAGCCAACGCCAGGGATCTAACTATGGCTACACCTTC.

This sequence joins TRBV19 and TRBJ2-1; no clear D gene. Between the trimmed V and J ends, which lost 11 bases and 6 bases, there was a span of 14 bases. Germline CDR1 reads LNHDA; CDR2 reads SQIVND (reference sequence). The CDR3 sequence is 12 residues long. The CDR3 reads CAASHPGNEQFF. DNA of the CDR3: TGTGCCGCCTCCCACCCCGGCAATGAGCAGTTCTTC.

CDR3 protein: CASSLLKRGTGELFF. CDR3 in DNA: TGTGCCAGCAGCTTGCTTAAGCGCGGCACCGGGGAGCTGTTTTTT. The V gene is TRBV5-6, the J gene TRBJ2-2; the D is unclear. The CDR3 is 15 residues long. V was shortened by 1 base and J by 4 bases, with 11 bases between the two germline ends. Germline V gives CDR1 SGHDT, CDR2 YYEEEE. The whole variable domain, filled in from reference TRBV5-6 and TRBJ2-2, reads DAGVTQSPTHLIKTRGQQVTLRCSPKSGHDTVSWYQQALGQGPQFIFQYYEEEERQRGNFPDRFSGHQFPNYSSELNVNALLLGDSALYLCASSLLKRGTGELFFGEGSRLTVL.

This clone has a handful of counts. The chain carries TRBV11-2 and TRBJ2-7; 8 bases map to TRBD1. Looked up from germline, CDR1 is SGHAT and CDR2 is FQNNGV. The J segment lost 10 bases and the V segment lost 4 bases, leaving 9 bases of the junction unmatched. This CDR3 comprises 13 residues. The CDR3 nucleotides are TGTGCCAGCAGCTCGACCGACAGGGGAACTCAGTACTTC. Translated: CASSSTDRGTQYF. Full variable domain (remainder filled in from reference TRBV11-2 and TRBJ2-7): EAGVAQSPRYKIIEKRQSVAFWCNPISGHATLYWYQQILGQGPKLLIQFQNNGVVDDSQLPKDRFSAERLKGVDSTLKIQPAKLEDSAVYLCASSSTDRGTQYFGPGTRLTVT.

This rearrangement joins TRBV7-8 to TRBJ2-5; D possibly corresponds to TRBD2 (5 bases). This CDR3 is built from 15 residues. V lost 1 base and J 11 bases, leaving 20 bases between the germline ends. CDR1 is SGHVS and CDR2 is FQNEAQ in the germline V gene. The CDR3 loop is CASSLVEGLLQEQYF. The CDR3 nucleotides are TGTGCCAGCAGCTTAGTAGAGGGCCTCCTTCAGGAGCAGTACTTC.

In this sample, this clone turned up once. The chain is built from TRBV11-2 and TRBJ2-5; D is possibly TRBD2 (6 bases). The J call is in doubt because the DNA end fits TRBJ2-7 better. Germline V gives CDR1 SGHAT, CDR2 FQNNGV. CDR3 size: 16 residues. CDR3 residues: CASSDLRTSRAYEQYF. CDR3 bases: TGTGCCAGCAGCGACCTTCGTACTAGCAGGGCGTACGAGCAGTACTTC.

This clone has only one observation. V usage is TRBV5-1 and J usage is TRBJ2-1, with TRBD1 identical over 7 bases. V trimming: 1 base; J trimming: 3 bases; junction bases outside the gene matches: 4. The germline V gene encodes CDR1 SGHRS and CDR2 YFSETQ. CDR3 length: 15 residues. As DNA, the CDR3 is TGCGCCAGCAGCTTGTGGGACAGAATCTACAATGAGCAGTTCTTC. This encodes CASSLWDRIYNEQFF.

This clone was detected a few times. The genes are TRBV7-2 and TRBJ1-1; D possibly corresponds to TRBD1 (6 bases). The ends were cut back, 3 bases at V and 1 base at J, with 12 bases in the middle. CDR1 is SGHTA, CDR2 FQGNSA, per germline. This CDR3 contains 15 residues. The CDR3 DNA reads TGTGCCAGCAGCTTCGTGGCAGGGGCGAACACTGAAGCTTTCTTT. As protein: CASSFVAGANTEAFF. The complete variable domain, with remaining parts taken from reference TRBV7-2 and TRBJ1-1, reads GAGVSQSPSNKVTEKGKDVELRCDPISGHTALYWYRQSLGQGLEFLIYFQGNSAPDKSGLPSDRFSAERTGGSVSTLTIQRTQQEDSAVYLCASSFVAGANTEAFFGQGTRLTVV.

V usage is TRBV28 and J usage is TRBJ2-1; D perhaps matches TRBD2 (6 bases). The CDR3 has 12 residues. Germline V gene lookup returns CDR1 MDHEN and CDR2 SYDVKM. V lost 7 bases and J lost 9, with 13 bases in between. For the CDR3, the DNA is TGTGCCAGCACTCCTCTGGAGGGTGAGCAGTTCTTC. Translated, it gives CASTPLEGEQFF.

V usage is TRBV7-2 and J usage is TRBJ2-5; TRBD2 aligns across 7 bases. The J call may be in error: the DNA end matches TRBJ2-7 better. Germline CDR1 and CDR2: SGHTA and FQGNSA. This CDR3 contains 15 residues. The CDR3 region has the DNA TGTGCCAGCAGCTTAGCGGGAGGGCCCCCCTACGAGCAGTACTTC. The encoded protein is CASSLAGGPPYEQYF.

The V and J genes are TRBV28 and TRBJ2-7, with TRBD1 as a possible D gene (8 bases). The CDR3 sequence is 15 residues long. Trimming left V 6 bases short and J 2 bases short, with 17 bases between. The germline CDR1 and CDR2 sequences are MDHEN and SYDVKM. The CDR3 sequence: CASRNRGGSTYEQYF. The DNA for the CDR3 is TGTGCCAGCAGAAACAGGGGGGGGTCGACCTACGAGCAGTACTTC.

The rearrangement links TRBV10-3 to TRBJ2-7; no firm D call. The CDR3 totals 11 residues. V was cut by 0 bases and J by 7 bases, with 4 bases left in between. Germline CDR1 reads ENHRY; CDR2 reads SYGVKD. For the CDR3, the DNA is TGTGCCATCAGTGAGTCGGAGGAGCAGTACTTC. Translation gives CAISESEEQYF.

The chain carries TRBV18 and TRBJ2-7, with D possibly matching TRBD2 (6 bases). The CDR3 consists of 13 residues. From germline, CDR1 is KGHSH and CDR2 LQKENI. The V gene lost 6 bases and the J gene lost 3 bases, with 12 bases spanning the gap. CDR3 loop: CASSAGTVYEQYF. The CDR3 coding sequence is TGTGCCAGCTCGGCGGGGACTGTCTACGAGCAGTACTTC.

J is TRBJ2-2 and V is TRBV28; a weak D match, TRBD2 (6 bases). Germline values: CDR1 MDHEN, CDR2 SYDVKM. The CDR3 covers 15 residues. The V end lost 6 bases, the J end lost 4 bases, and 15 bases lay between the germline ends. The CDR3 DNA reads TGTGCCAGCAGATATCCGGGACTCTTCACCGGGGAGCTGTTTTTT. This encodes CASRYPGLFTGELFF.

The rearrangement joins TRBV7-9 to TRBJ2-7; TRBD1 aligns across 9 bases. The germline CDR1 and CDR2 sequences are SEHNR and FQNEAQ (reference sequence). The junction had 3 bases not matched to a gene; V was cut back by 2 bases and J by 1 base. This CDR3 has 15 amino acids. CDR3: CASSLTGGRSYEQYF. The CDR3 bases are TGTGCCAGCAGCTTAACAGGGGGCCGATCCTACGAGCAGTACTTC.

J is TRBJ2-1 and V is TRBV11-3, with D maybe TRBD2 (6 bases). The CDR3 is 16 residues long. V lost 3 bases and J 3 bases, leaving 15 bases between the germline ends. Looked up from germline, CDR1 is SGHNT and CDR2 is YENEEA. The CDR3 nucleotides read TGTGCCAGCAGCTTGGGTAGCGGACCTTACTACAATGAGCAGTTCTTC. As protein: CASSLGSGPYYNEQFF.

This chain joins TRBV23-1 and TRBJ2-5; D perhaps matches TRBD2 (6 bases). TRBV23-1 counts as an open reading frame of uncertain function. Between the trimmed V and J ends, which lost 7 bases and 3 bases, there was a span of 18 bases. The CDR3 contains 15 residues. CDR3 bases: TGCGCCAGCATCTCACACGCGGGGCCCAAAGAGACCCAGTACTTC. Its translation: CASISHAGPKETQYF.

The chain combines TRBV2 with TRBJ1-6; tentatively, D is TRBD1 (5 bases). The CDR3 runs 16 residues. Trimming removed 1 base at V and 9 bases at J, with 16 bases between. Germline CDR1 and CDR2: SNHLY and FYNNEI. The CDR3 region is CASSEVGGPRISPLHF. CDR3 bases: TGTGCCAGCAGTGAAGTGGGGGGACCGCGCATTTCACCCCTCCACTTT.

The V call is TRBV5-4, the J call TRBJ1-6, with D perhaps matching TRBD1 (6 bases). Deletions cut 0 bases from V and 3 bases from J, with 10 bases between. CDR1 and CDR2 (germline): SGHNT, YYREEE (reference sequence). The CDR3 has 16 residues. The CDR3 coding sequence is TGTGCCAGCAGCTTGGAGACAGGCCTCTATAATTCACCCCTCCACTTT. It yields the protein CASSLETGLYNSPLHF.

The chain recombines TRBV18 with TRBJ2-2, with 9 bases that match TRBD2. V trimming: 2 bases; J trimming: 4 bases; junction bases outside the gene matches: 8. This CDR3 region has 17 residues. The germline gives CDR1 KGHSH, CDR2 LQKENI. The CDR3 is CASSPGLAGFGTGELFF. As DNA, the CDR3 is TGTGCCAGCTCACCAGGGCTAGCGGGATTCGGCACCGGGGAGCTGTTTTTT.

In its sample, this clone was seen a few times. V and J are TRBV2 and TRBJ1-5, with a tentative D call TRBD1 (5 bases). With 3 bases removed from V and 0 bases from J, the gap between germline ends came to 9 bases. The CDR3 runs 15 residues. Germline values: CDR1 SNHLY, CDR2 FYNNEI. As DNA, the CDR3 is TGTGCCAGCAGTGATGGGGGGTATAGCAATCAGCCCCAGCATTTT. Protein: CASSDGGYSNQPQHF.

This chain joins TRBV28 and TRBJ1-2, with TRBD1 as a possible D gene (5 bases). Germline assignment: CDR1 MDHEN and CDR2 SYDVKM. V was clipped by 11 bases and J by 2 bases, with 6 bases between them. The CDR3 runs 10 residues. The CDR3 reads CAAGNYGYTF. CDR3 sequence (DNA): TGTGCCGCAGGGAACTATGGCTACACCTTC.

The chain has TRBV9 and TRBJ1-5, with a weak D call TRBD1 (6 bases). Trimming stripped 4 bases from V and 5 bases from J, with 16 bases between. The CDR3 runs to 15 residues. Germline-derived CDR1 and CDR2 are SGDLS and YYNGEE. CDR3 residues: CASSPSTGSDQPQHF. The CDR3 region has the DNA TGTGCCAGCAGCCCGAGTACAGGGTCGGATCAGCCCCAGCATTTT.

The rearrangement uses TRBV27 and TRBJ1-5; D unclear. CDR1 is MNHEY, CDR2 SMNVEV, per germline (reference sequence). The CDR3 is 13 residues long. Trimming cost V 3 bases and J 5 bases, with 8 bases left between them. The CDR3 bases are TGTGCCAGCAGTTTCGGGCGGGATCAGCCCCAGCATTTT. Translated: CASSFGRDQPQHF.

The chain joins TRBV19 to TRBJ1-5; possibly TRBD1 for D (6 bases). Trimming took 7 bases from V and 7 from J, leaving 20 bases between them. Germline-derived CDR1 and CDR2 are LNHDA and SQIVND (reference sequence). The CDR3 consists of 15 residues. In DNA form, the CDR3 reads TGTGCCAGTACCCCCCAGGGGCCATCCGGCCAGCCCCAGCATTTT. As protein: CASTPQGPSGQPQHF.

This chain connects TRBV18 to TRBJ1-6; D uncertain. CDR1 is KGHSH and CDR2 is LQKENI in the germline V gene. Trimming cost V 3 bases and J 14 bases, with 20 bases left between them. CDR3 length: 15 amino acids. CDR3 loop: CASSPRDGTGEALHF. CDR3 coding DNA: TGTGCCAGCTCACCCCGAGACGGTACGGGTGAGGCCCTCCACTTT.

The CDR3 sequence: CASSVGESTDTQYF. As DNA, the CDR3 is TGCGCCAGCAGCGTCGGAGAGAGCACAGATACGCAGTATTTT. This chain joins TRBV5-1 and TRBJ2-3; D call uncertain. The CDR3 covers 14 residues. The ends were cut back, 4 bases at V and 0 bases at J, with 9 bases in the middle. Germline-derived CDR1 and CDR2 are SGHRS and YFSETQ.

This chain links TRBV12-5 with TRBJ1-2; 11 nucleotides line up with TRBD1. CDR1 LGHNT and CDR2 FRNRAP come from the germline V gene. The CDR3 has 18 amino acids. V lost 0 bases and J lost 5; bases outside the gene matches: 11. The CDR3: CASGLVTFPGTGGYGYTF. The CDR3 coding sequence is TGTGCTAGTGGTTTGGTAACCTTTCCCGGGACAGGGGGGTATGGCTACACCTTC.

The chain links TRBV27 to TRBJ2-5; D possibly corresponds to TRBD1 (5 bases). The V end was cut by 5 bases, the J end by 9 bases, with 16 bases between. This CDR3 has 13 residues. The germline V gene has CDR1 MNHEY and CDR2 SMNVEV (reference sequence). The CDR3 protein is CASSPGALGAQYF. The CDR3 DNA reads TGTGCCAGCAGTCCCGGTGCCCTAGGGGCCCAGTACTTC.

The chain links TRBV20-1 to TRBJ2-1; D possibly corresponds to TRBD1 (6 bases). Trimming left V 6 bases short and J 13 bases short, with 16 bases between. This CDR3 spans 11 amino acids. CDR1 and CDR2 (germline): DFQATT, SNEGSKA (reference sequence). CDR3 DNA: TGCAGTGCGGCCGGACAGAAGAAACAGTTCTTC. As protein: CSAAGQKKQFF.

This clone has only a few counts. The J gene is TRBJ2-5, the V gene TRBV7-2; 8 bases are shared with TRBD1. In germline, CDR1 is SGHTA, CDR2 FQGNSA. This CDR3 contains 13 residues. Trimming cost V 5 bases and J 3 bases; bases outside gene matches: 2. The CDR3 spells CASSVDREETQYF. CDR3 nucleotides: TGTGCCAGCAGCGTGGACAGGGAAGAGACCCAGTACTTC.